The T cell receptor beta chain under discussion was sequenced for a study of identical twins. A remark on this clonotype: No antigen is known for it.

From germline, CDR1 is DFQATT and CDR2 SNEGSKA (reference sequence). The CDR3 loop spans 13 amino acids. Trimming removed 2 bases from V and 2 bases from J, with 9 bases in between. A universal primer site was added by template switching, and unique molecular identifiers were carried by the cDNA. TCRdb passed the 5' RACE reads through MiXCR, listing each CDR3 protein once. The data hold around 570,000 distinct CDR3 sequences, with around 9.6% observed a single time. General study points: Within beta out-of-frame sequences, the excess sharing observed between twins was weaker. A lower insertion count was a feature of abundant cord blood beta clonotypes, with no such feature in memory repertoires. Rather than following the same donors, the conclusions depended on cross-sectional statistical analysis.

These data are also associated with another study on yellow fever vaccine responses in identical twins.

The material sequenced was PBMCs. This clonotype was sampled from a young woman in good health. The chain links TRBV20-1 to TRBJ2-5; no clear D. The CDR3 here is CSARKRAQETQYF. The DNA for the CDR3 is TGCAGTGCTAGAAAACGAGCGCAAGAGACCCAGTACTTC.